This T cell receptor beta chain emerged from a study of human T cells and chemical hapten exposure (dated by TCRdb to the early 2020s). Study-wide context: For sensitization, 2% DPC in acetone was applied to a 2 cm by 2 cm area of upper inner arm skin. Blood for TCR sequencing was provided by twenty-nine alopecia patients at one to four time points (pre-sensitization, 2, 6 and 24 weeks). Patch testing was done on the upper back using Finn chambers containing 0.01% DPC, and results were scored after 6 days according to International Contact Dermatitis Research Group standards. Weekly therapeutic DPC doses were additionally applied to the scalp of patients throughout the approximately 25-week study period. Alopecia areata with under or over 50% scalp involvement, alopecia totalis and alopecia universalis were represented in the patient cohort, which was mostly female. Libraries were pooled for sequencing, and variation in per-sample TCR yields was attributed mainly to small differences in library volumes within the pool. In alopecia patients, the study followed how the peripheral blood TCR repertoire changed in vivo over primary and secondary sensitization to diphenylcyclopropenone (DPC), a hapten. Patient blood was sampled pre-sensitization (week 0) and at 2, 6 and about 24 weeks after DPC sensitization.

The time point label on this specimen signifies: patch test 3, about 24 weeks after DPC sensitization. Sample treatment or condition, as interpreted from the label and publication: therapeutic diphenylcyclopropenone sensitization with weekly scalp DPC. At each patch-test visit, blood was drawn before the patch test was applied. Patients were considered eligible if aged 18 to 70, diagnosed with alopecia and deemed suitable for DPC therapy, and patients were excluded if pregnant. Unfractionated whole blood was collected in Tempus Blood RNA tubes, and total RNA was extracted from that blood. What the study reported, not specific to this receptor: After repeated subsampling, changes were observed in the strength of the expansion versus patch-test correlation and in the threshold at which the correlation became significant. The number of PT1 expanded TCRs positively correlated with patch test score, significant at thresholds 8, 16 and 32 but not 4. Because all patients had alopecia, a presumed autoimmune disease, the immune response of the patients might differ from that of healthy individuals. Expanded TCRs formed significantly more large CDR3 similarity clusters than pre-sensitization or healthy control sets, consistent with antigen-driven responses. The number of TCRs above 1 in 1000 frequency did not change with DPC sensitization; there was no evidence of global repertoire structure alterations.

The library was generated by RACE. Sequencing instrument: NextSeq 500. During library preparation, unique molecular identifiers were attached to individual cDNA molecules so that TCRs could be counted in a quantitative, reproducible way. From each blood RNA sample, both TCR alpha and TCR beta chains were sequenced. From the authors' description of their analysis: A median of roughly 98,000 TCRs per sample was observed, with a range of about 23,224 to 700,000. V, J and CDR3 annotation of the TCR reads was carried out using the Decombinator software suite. To make PS versus PT1 abundance plots, every sample was subsampled to the same number of TCRs (28,000). Expanded TCRs were defined as absent before sensitization and observed at least eight times at the 2-week time point. The raw public data were reprocessed by TCRdb itself: fastp quality trimming at Q25, MiXCR clonotype calling, in-frame beta chains only. Rows are combined by CDR3 protein, so each entry shows the most common genes and DNA. The V and J calls here are based on TCRdb, not the publication. The sample table records around 200,000 distinct CDR3 sequences; about 25% of these occur just once. The leading ten clones occupy 2% to 2.5% of the sample.

The CDR3 holds 15 amino acids from the cysteine to the phenylalanine. Left in the record is the CDR3 DNA by itself, 45 bases read in frame from the first base. Sequences MNHEY (CDR1) and SVGEGT (CDR2) are obtained from the germline V gene. Compared with germline, V lacks 6 bases and J lacks 6 bases; bases without a gene match: 10. For this clonotype: Its target antigen remains unknown. No clone much larger than this one lies a single base away; base qualities are absent.

The sequence came from a woman between 40 and 50 years old with alopecia areata. Some clones in this sample may be carry-over from other donors' samples. Source: whole blood, taken in connection with sensitization to the hapten diphenylcyclopropenone (DPC). This chain is built from TRBV6-2 or TRBV6-3 and TRBJ1-1; a stretch of 10 junction bases matches TRBD1. The sequence in DNA is TGTGCCAGCAGGGGCATGGGACAGGGGAGCGCTGAAGCTTTCTTT. Its protein product is CASRGMGQGSAEAFF.